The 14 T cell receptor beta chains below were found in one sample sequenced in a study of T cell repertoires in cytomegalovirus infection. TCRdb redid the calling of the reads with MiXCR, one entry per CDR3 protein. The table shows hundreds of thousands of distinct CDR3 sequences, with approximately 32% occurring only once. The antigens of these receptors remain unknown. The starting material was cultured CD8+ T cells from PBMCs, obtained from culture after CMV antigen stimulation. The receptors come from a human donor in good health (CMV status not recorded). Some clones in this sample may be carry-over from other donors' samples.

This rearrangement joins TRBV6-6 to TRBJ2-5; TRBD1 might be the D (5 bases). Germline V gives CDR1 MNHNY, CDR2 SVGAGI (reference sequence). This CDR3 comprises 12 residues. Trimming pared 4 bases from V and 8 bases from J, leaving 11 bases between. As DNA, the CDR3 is TGTGCCAGCAGTTTGGACAAGAGAACCCAGTACTTC. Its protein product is CASSLDKRTQYF.

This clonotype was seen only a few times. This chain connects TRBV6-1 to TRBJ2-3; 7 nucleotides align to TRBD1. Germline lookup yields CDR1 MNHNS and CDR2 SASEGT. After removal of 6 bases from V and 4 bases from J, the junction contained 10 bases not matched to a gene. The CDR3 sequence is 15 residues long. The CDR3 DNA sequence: TGTGCCAGCAGCCTCTACAGGGGTGGCGCAGATACGCAGTATTTT. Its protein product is CASSLYRGGADTQYF.

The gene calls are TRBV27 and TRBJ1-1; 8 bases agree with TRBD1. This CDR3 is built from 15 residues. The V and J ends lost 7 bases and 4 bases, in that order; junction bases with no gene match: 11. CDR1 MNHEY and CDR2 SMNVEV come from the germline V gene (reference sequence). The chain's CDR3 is CASKSRDRSSTEAFF. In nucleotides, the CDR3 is TGTGCCAGCAAGTCTAGGGACAGGTCGAGCACTGAAGCTTTCTTT.

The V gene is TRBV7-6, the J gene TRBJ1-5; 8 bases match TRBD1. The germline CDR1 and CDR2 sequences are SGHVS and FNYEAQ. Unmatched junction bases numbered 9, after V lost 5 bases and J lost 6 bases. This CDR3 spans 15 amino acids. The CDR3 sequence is CASSPTGALGQPQHF. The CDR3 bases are TGTGCCAGCAGCCCGACAGGGGCTTTGGGTCAGCCCCAGCATTTT.

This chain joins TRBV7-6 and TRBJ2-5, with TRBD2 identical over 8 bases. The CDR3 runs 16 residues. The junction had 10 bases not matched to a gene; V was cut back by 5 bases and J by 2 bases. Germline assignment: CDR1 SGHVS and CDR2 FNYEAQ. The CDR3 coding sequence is TGTGCCAGCAGCCACGCCGGACTAGCTGGGCAAGAGACCCAGTACTTC. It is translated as CASSHAGLAGQETQYF.

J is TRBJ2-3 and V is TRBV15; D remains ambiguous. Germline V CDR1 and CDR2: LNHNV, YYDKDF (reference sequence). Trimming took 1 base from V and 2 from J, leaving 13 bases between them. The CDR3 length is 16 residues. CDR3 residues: CATSRGPIDLTDTQYF. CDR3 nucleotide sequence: TGTGCCACCAGCAGAGGACCTATAGATCTCACAGATACGCAGTATTTT. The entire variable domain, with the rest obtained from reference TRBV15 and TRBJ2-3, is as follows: DAMVIQNPRYQVTQFGKPVTLSCSQTLNHNVMYWYQQKSSQAPKLLFHYYDKDFNNEADTPDNFQSRRPNTSFCFLDIRSPGLGDTAMYLCATSRGPIDLTDTQYFGPGTRLTVL.

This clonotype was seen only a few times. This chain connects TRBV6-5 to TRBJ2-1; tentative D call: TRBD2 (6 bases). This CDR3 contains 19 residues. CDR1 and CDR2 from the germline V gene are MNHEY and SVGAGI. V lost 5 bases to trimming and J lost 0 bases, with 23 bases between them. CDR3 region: CASSGGLRCSRSSYNEQFF. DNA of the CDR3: TGTGCCAGCAGTGGGGGACTCCGGTGTTCCCGGAGCTCCTACAATGAGCAGTTCTTC.

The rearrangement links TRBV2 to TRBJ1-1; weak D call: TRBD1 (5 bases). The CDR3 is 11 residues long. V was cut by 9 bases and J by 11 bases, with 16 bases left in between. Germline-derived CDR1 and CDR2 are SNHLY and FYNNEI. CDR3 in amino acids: CASQGGLVAFF. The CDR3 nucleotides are TGTGCCAGTCAGGGAGGGTTAGTCGCTTTCTTT.

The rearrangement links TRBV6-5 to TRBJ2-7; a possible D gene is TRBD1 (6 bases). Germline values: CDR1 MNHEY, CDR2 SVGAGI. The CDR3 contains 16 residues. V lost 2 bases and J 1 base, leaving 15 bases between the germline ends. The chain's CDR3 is CASSYDRPRVSYEQYF. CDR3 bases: TGTGCCAGCAGTTACGACAGGCCCCGGGTATCCTACGAGCAGTACTTC.

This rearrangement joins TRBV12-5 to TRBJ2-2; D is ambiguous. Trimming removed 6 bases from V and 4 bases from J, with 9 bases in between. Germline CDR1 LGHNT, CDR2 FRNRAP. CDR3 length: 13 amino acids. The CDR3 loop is CASGDTGTGELFF. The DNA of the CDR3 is TGTGCTAGTGGCGACACGGGCACCGGGGAGCTGTTTTTT.

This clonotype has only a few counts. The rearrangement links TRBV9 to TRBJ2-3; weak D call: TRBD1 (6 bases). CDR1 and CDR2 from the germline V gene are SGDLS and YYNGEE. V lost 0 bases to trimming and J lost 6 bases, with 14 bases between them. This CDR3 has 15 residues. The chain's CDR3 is CASSVGGLSRDTQYF. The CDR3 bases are TGTGCCAGCAGCGTAGGGGGGCTATCAAGGGATACGCAGTATTTT.

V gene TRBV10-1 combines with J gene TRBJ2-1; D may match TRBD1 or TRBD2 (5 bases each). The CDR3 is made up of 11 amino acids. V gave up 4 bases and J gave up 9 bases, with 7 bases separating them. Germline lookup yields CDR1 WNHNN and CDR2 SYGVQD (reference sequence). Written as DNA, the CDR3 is TGCGCCAGCAGTGGGGGGAGTGAGCAGTTCTTC. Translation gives CASSGGSEQFF.

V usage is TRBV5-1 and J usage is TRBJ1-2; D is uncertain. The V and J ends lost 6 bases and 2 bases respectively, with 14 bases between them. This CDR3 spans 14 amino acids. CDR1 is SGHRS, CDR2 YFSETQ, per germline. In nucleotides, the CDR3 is TGCGCCAGCAAGGAGGCGGCGGCAAACTATGGCTACACCTTC. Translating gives CASKEAAANYGYTF.

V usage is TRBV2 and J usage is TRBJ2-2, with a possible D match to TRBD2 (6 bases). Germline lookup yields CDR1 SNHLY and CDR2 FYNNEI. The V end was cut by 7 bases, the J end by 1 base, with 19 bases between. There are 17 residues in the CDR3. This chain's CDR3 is CASTPRRDSMNTGELFF. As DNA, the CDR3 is TGTGCCAGCACCCCGAGGAGGGACTCCATGAACACCGGGGAGCTGTTTTTT.